This is a list of T cell receptor beta chains from one sample in a study of OX40 agonist ivuxolimab in advanced cancers. Only in-frame clones appear in the TCRdb table, and some are missing; sequencing was by immunoSEQ multiplex PCR. The data contain 40,000 or so clones, more than 75% of them singletons. The sample consisted of CD4+ or CD8+ T cells sorted from blood, taken in a trial of the OX40 agonist ivuxolimab. Receptor source: an adult with an advanced solid tumor such as melanoma, head and neck, liver or kidney cancer. Each CDR3 is given with its conserved first and last residue. The order of the fields is V gene, D gene, J gene, clone size, CDR3 DNA, CDR3 protein. The D gene is left open where the match is weak. Clone size is stated in some rows and not others, as once, few, many or a class when expanded.

TRBV30	.	TRBJ2-6	.	TGTGCCTGGAGTACGTTTTCTGGGGCCAACGTCCTGACTTTC	CAWSTFSGANVLTF
TRBV28	.	TRBJ2-3	.	TGTGCCAGCAGCACGACAGATACGCAGTATTTT	CASSTTDTQYF
TRBV27	TRBD2	TRBJ2-5	few	TGTGCCAGCAGACCTCCTAGCGGGAGAGGGGAGACCCAGTACTTC	CASRPPSGRGETQYF
TRBV28	.	TRBJ2-7	.	TGTGCCAGCAGTTTGCAGGGAGCCTACGAGCAGTACTTC	CASSLQGAYEQYF
TRBV4-1	TRBD1	TRBJ1-3	.	TGCGCCAGCAGCCACAGGGGGCGCGGAAACACCATATATTTT	CASSHRGRGNTIYF
TRBV7-9	TRBD2	TRBJ2-3	.	TGTGCCAGCAGCTTAGGAGCGGGGGGTCATTATACGCAGTATTTT	CASSLGAGGHYTQYF
TRBV28	.	TRBJ1-3	.	TGTGCCAGCAGTTTAGGAGGGTTCGGCTCTGGAAACACCATATATTTT	CASSLGGFGSGNTIYF
TRBV30	TRBD1	TRBJ1-6	.	TGTGCCTGGAGTGGGGACAGGGGGTCCTCCTATAATTCACCCCTCCACTTT	CAWSGDRGSSYNSPLHF
TRBV11-1	.	TRBJ2-7	once	TGTGCCAGCAGCCTTAAGGGGTGGAGCTCCTACGAGCAGTACTTC	CASSLKGWSSYEQYF
TRBV2	.	TRBJ2-7	few	TGTGCCAGCAGTGGAGGGTGGCCTCTCGGGTACGAGCAGTACTTC	CASSGGWPLGYEQYF
TRBV7-2	TRBD2	TRBJ2-7	.	TGTGCCAGCAGCCGTAGACTAGCAATCTCCTACGAGCAGTACTTC	CASSRRLAISYEQYF
TRBV2	TRBD1	TRBJ1-6	.	TGTGCCAGCAGTGAAGCGGGACAGGGGCTGAACTCACCCCTCCACTTT	CASSEAGQGLNSPLHF
TRBV2	.	TRBJ1-6	.	TGTGCCAGCAGGGCGAATCGGTATAATTCACCCCTCCACTTT	CASRANRYNSPLHF
TRBV7-9	TRBD1	TRBJ1-2	.	TGTGCCAGCAGCTTCGTCACAGGGGGCAGGGGCTACACCTTC	CASSFVTGGRGYTF
TRBV30	.	TRBJ1-5	.	TGTGCCTGGAGTCTGGGGGAGGGTCAGCCCCAGCATTTT	CAWSLGEGQPQHF
TRBV10-3	.	TRBJ2-1	.	TGTGCCATCAGGCAGACGGGGGAAGGCGATGAGCAGTTCTTC	CAIRQTGEGDEQFF
TRBV19	.	TRBJ2-4	once	TGTGCCAGTACAAGTCACTTAGCCAAAAACATTCAGTACTTC	CASTSHLAKNIQYF
TRBV5-1	TRBD1	TRBJ1-1	.	TGCGCCAGCAGCTTGAGGGGACAGGGCACTGAAGCTTTCTTT	CASSLRGQGTEAFF
TRBV4-2	TRBD1	TRBJ2-7	.	TGTGCCAGCAGCCAAGGACAGGGAGCCTACGAGCAGTACTTC	CASSQGQGAYEQYF
TRBV2	.	TRBJ1-1	.	TGTGCCAGCAGCGCAATCCCCCGTACTGAAGCTTTCTTT	CASSAIPRTEAFF